This T cell receptor (beta chain) was sequenced during a study of T cell changes during pregnancy in multiple sclerosis. This clone was found a few times. V was pared by 6 bases and J by 7 bases, with 11 bases of the junction left unmatched. CDR3 length: 15 residues. The germline CDR1 and CDR2 sequences are MNHNS and SASEGT. Clones were sequenced by immunoSEQ multiplex PCR, and TCRdb holds only the in-frame ones, with some missing. This table holds about 21,000 clones, 88% found once. This clonotype was sampled from a female donor in good health, enrolled as a control in a pregnancy study. Specimen: CD8+ T cells from peripheral blood mononuclear cells, collected after pregnancy. This chain uses TRBV6-1 with TRBJ1-1; 10 nucleotides agree with TRBD1. CDR3 loop: CASSDTGTGVFEAFF. CDR3 sequence (DNA): TGTGCCAGCAGCGATACCGGGACAGGGGTATTTGAAGCTTTCTTT.